Only a few counts were recorded for the clone carrying this T cell receptor (beta chain). CDR3 length: 14 residues. Germline V CDR1 and CDR2: MNHEY, SVGEGT. V lost 6 bases and J lost 5; bases outside the gene matches: 8. TCRdb re-called the RT-PCR reads with MiXCR, one entry per CDR3 protein. Of about 530,000 distinct CDR3 sequences in the sample, about 12% were seen once. This sample was taken from a study of response to subunit inactivated influenza vaccine. Specimen: PBMCs from blood, collected on the day of vaccination. This sequence was found in a man aged 50 to 59 who received an inactivated influenza vaccine. The chain is built from TRBV6-2 or TRBV6-3 and TRBJ1-1; 8 bases match TRBD1. CDR3 sequence (DNA): TGTGCCAGCAGACCGGACAGGGTTGAAACTGAAGCTTTCTTT. This gives the protein CASRPDRVETEAFF.